The rows below give T cell receptor beta chains drawn from one sample of a study of beta chain features in type 1 diabetes. The repertoire was sequenced with immunoSEQ multiplex PCR; TCRdb's copy has only in-frame clones and lacks some. The table has about half a million clones, about an eighth seen once. Material: naive CD4+ T cells from blood. These receptors originate from a woman in her late teens or twenties in good health. The CDR3 runs from the conserved cysteine through the conserved F or W. The D gene is left open where the match is weak. Where a row states a size, it is once, few, many or the class of an expanded clone; other rows omit it.

CDR3 length: 16; D gene: -; clone size: few; V gene: TRBV30; J gene: TRBJ2-7; CDR3 protein: CAWSPTRTGKLHEQYF; CDR3 DNA: TGTGCCTGGAGCCCCACCCGCACAGGGAAACTACACGAGCAGTACTTC
CDR3 length: 15; D gene: -; clone size: few; V gene: TRBV4-3; J gene: TRBJ2-2; CDR3 protein: CASSQDIGSSGELFF; CDR3 DNA: TGCGCCAGCAGCCAAGATATAGGCAGTTCCGGGGAGCTGTTTTTT
CDR3 length: 15; D gene: TRBD1; clone size: -; V gene: TRBV4-3; J gene: TRBJ2-1; CDR3 protein: CASSRRGTGRDEQFF; CDR3 DNA: TGCGCCAGCAGCCGCCGGGGGACAGGGCGAGATGAGCAGTTCTTC
CDR3 length: 13; D gene: TRBD1; clone size: -; V gene: TRBV5-4; J gene: TRBJ1-3; CDR3 protein: CASSRDSGNTIYF; CDR3 DNA: TGTGCCAGCAGCCGGGACAGCGGAAACACCATATATTTT
CDR3 length: 15; D gene: -; clone size: few; V gene: TRBV15; J gene: TRBJ2-1; CDR3 protein: CATSRGGATYNEQFF; CDR3 DNA: TGTGCCACCAGCAGAGGTGGAGCTACCTACAATGAGCAGTTCTTC
CDR3 length: 16; D gene: TRBD1; clone size: few; V gene: TRBV7-9; J gene: TRBJ2-3; CDR3 protein: CASSQETGGFVDTQYF; CDR3 DNA: TGTGCCAGCAGCCAGGAGACAGGGGGTTTTGTGGATACGCAGTATTTT
CDR3 length: 13; D gene: -; clone size: few; V gene: TRBV25-1; J gene: TRBJ1-4; CDR3 protein: CASSGDYNEKLFF; CDR3 DNA: TGTGCCAGCAGCGGGGACTATAATGAAAAACTGTTTTTT
CDR3 length: 12; D gene: -; clone size: few; V gene: TRBV29-1; J gene: TRBJ1-4; CDR3 protein: CSVCGADEKLFF; CDR3 DNA: TGCAGCGTTTGCGGGGCTGATGAAAAACTGTTTTTT
CDR3 length: 15; D gene: -; clone size: few; V gene: TRBV4-2; J gene: TRBJ2-3; CDR3 protein: CASSPTAMVTDTQYF; CDR3 DNA: TGTGCCAGCAGCCCAACCGCAATGGTTACCGATACGCAGTATTTT
CDR3 length: 15; D gene: -; clone size: -; V gene: TRBV25-1; J gene: TRBJ1-4; CDR3 protein: CASSEARRTNEKLFF; CDR3 DNA: TGTGCCAGCAGTGAGGCACGGCGGACTAATGAAAAACTGTTTTTT
CDR3 length: 17; D gene: TRBD1; clone size: few; V gene: TRBV19; J gene: TRBJ1-2; CDR3 protein: CASSGYPGTGVNYGYTF; CDR3 DNA: TGTGCCAGTAGTGGATACCCCGGGACAGGGGTTAACTATGGCTACACCTTC
CDR3 length: 15; D gene: -; clone size: few; V gene: TRBV18; J gene: TRBJ2-1; CDR3 protein: CASSPVRLEGHEQFF; CDR3 DNA: TGTGCCAGCTCACCAGTGCGGCTAGAGGGCCATGAGCAGTTCTTC
CDR3 length: 13; D gene: -; clone size: few; V gene: TRBV29-1; J gene: TRBJ1-1; CDR3 protein: CSVRGHLNTEAFF; CDR3 DNA: TGCAGCGTTCGTGGACACCTAAACACTGAAGCTTTCTTT
CDR3 length: 13; D gene: TRBD1; clone size: -; V gene: TRBV6-5; J gene: TRBJ2-7; CDR3 protein: CASRGTGTYEQYF; CDR3 DNA: TGTGCCAGCAGGGGGACAGGGACCTACGAGCAGTACTTC
CDR3 length: 14; D gene: -; clone size: few; V gene: TRBV7-2; J gene: TRBJ2-5; CDR3 protein: CASSLAGLQETQYF; CDR3 DNA: TGTGCCAGCAGCTTAGCGGGCCTTCAAGAGACCCAGTACTTC
CDR3 length: 15; D gene: -; clone size: -; V gene: TRBV5-1; J gene: TRBJ2-6; CDR3 protein: CASSLRAAGANVLTF; CDR3 DNA: TGCGCCAGCAGCTTACGGGCCGCTGGGGCCAACGTCCTGACTTTC
CDR3 length: 15; D gene: TRBD1; clone size: -; V gene: TRBV28; J gene: TRBJ1-2; CDR3 protein: CASRSQGAFNYGYTF; CDR3 DNA: TGTGCCAGCAGGTCCCAGGGGGCATTTAACTATGGCTACACCTTC
CDR3 length: 14; D gene: TRBD1; clone size: few; V gene: TRBV29-1; J gene: TRBJ1-1; CDR3 protein: CSVVVQGRDTEAFF; CDR3 DNA: TGCAGCGTAGTGGTACAGGGGAGGGACACTGAAGCTTTCTTT
CDR3 length: 14; D gene: -; clone size: few; V gene: TRBV4-2; J gene: TRBJ1-1; CDR3 protein: CASSQEGRDGEAFF; CDR3 DNA: TGTGCCAGCAGCCAAGAAGGACGGGACGGTGAAGCTTTCTTT
CDR3 length: 14; D gene: TRBD1; clone size: -; V gene: TRBV7-9; J gene: TRBJ1-2; CDR3 protein: CASSLSGTGDGYTF; CDR3 DNA: TGTGCCAGCAGCTTGTCCGGGACAGGGGATGGCTACACCTTC
CDR3 length: 14; D gene: -; clone size: few; V gene: TRBV5-1; J gene: TRBJ2-1; CDR3 protein: CASSQPAGADEQFF; CDR3 DNA: TGCGCCAGCAGCCAACCTGCCGGGGCGGATGAGCAGTTCTTC
CDR3 length: 13; D gene: -; clone size: -; V gene: TRBV7-6; J gene: TRBJ1-1; CDR3 protein: CASSLRENTEAFF; CDR3 DNA: TGTGCCAGCAGCTTAAGGGAGAACACTGAAGCTTTCTTT
CDR3 length: 14; D gene: -; clone size: -; V gene: TRBV7-2; J gene: TRBJ1-1; CDR3 protein: CASSLIWAGAEAFF; CDR3 DNA: TGTGCCAGCAGCTTAATTTGGGCAGGTGCTGAAGCTTTCTTT
CDR3 length: 13; D gene: -; clone size: -; V gene: TRBV18; J gene: TRBJ2-2; CDR3 protein: CASSPQGTGELFF; CDR3 DNA: TGTGCCAGCTCACCACAGGGAACCGGGGAGCTGTTTTTT
CDR3 length: 14; D gene: -; clone size: -; V gene: TRBV30; J gene: TRBJ1-2; CDR3 protein: CASNLGRSYYGYTF; CDR3 DNA: TGTGCCTCGAACTTGGGGCGCTCGTACTATGGCTACACCTTC
CDR3 length: 15; D gene: TRBD2; clone size: -; V gene: TRBV9; J gene: TRBJ2-1; CDR3 protein: CASSVEAGGNNEQFF; CDR3 DNA: TGTGCCAGCAGCGTAGAAGCGGGAGGAAACAATGAGCAGTTCTTC
CDR3 length: 14; D gene: -; clone size: once; V gene: TRBV29-1; J gene: TRBJ2-4; CDR3 protein: CSGELPGPRNIQYF; CDR3 DNA: TGCAGCGGTGAGCTGCCGGGGCCCCGAAACATTCAGTACTTC
CDR3 length: 18; D gene: TRBD2; clone size: -; V gene: TRBV19; J gene: TRBJ2-7; CDR3 protein: CASSISSTSGRLTYEQYF; CDR3 DNA: TGTGCCAGTAGTATAAGTTCGACTAGCGGGAGGTTGACCTACGAGCAGTACTTC
CDR3 length: 14; D gene: -; clone size: -; V gene: TRBV29-1; J gene: TRBJ2-3; CDR3 protein: CSVSTATSTDTQYF; CDR3 DNA: TGCAGCGTTTCGACTGCTACTAGCACAGATACGCAGTATTTT
CDR3 length: 13; D gene: TRBD1; clone size: few; V gene: TRBV5-1; J gene: TRBJ1-1; CDR3 protein: CASSLTGDTEAFF; CDR3 DNA: TGCGCCAGCAGCTTGACAGGGGATACTGAAGCTTTCTTT
CDR3 length: 15; D gene: TRBD1; clone size: -; V gene: TRBV9; J gene: TRBJ1-2; CDR3 protein: CASSLPGGRNYGYTF; CDR3 DNA: TGTGCCAGCAGCCTCCCAGGGGGACGGAACTATGGCTACACCTTC
CDR3 length: 11; D gene: -; clone size: few; V gene: TRBV11-2; J gene: TRBJ2-7; CDR3 protein: CASSLIPVQYF; CDR3 DNA: TGTGCCAGCAGCTTAATCCCAGTGCAGTACTTC
CDR3 length: 14; D gene: -; clone size: few; V gene: TRBV6-6; J gene: TRBJ1-6; CDR3 protein: CASSYGGGDSPLHF; CDR3 DNA: TGTGCCAGCAGTTACGGAGGGGGGGATTCACCCCTCCACTTT
CDR3 length: 19; D gene: TRBD1; clone size: -; V gene: TRBV4-2; J gene: TRBJ2-6; CDR3 protein: CASSQARGQGFSGANVLTF; CDR3 DNA: TGTGCCAGCAGCCAAGCGAGGGGACAGGGTTTCTCTGGGGCCAACGTCCTGACTTTC
CDR3 length: 14; D gene: -; clone size: -; V gene: TRBV28; J gene: TRBJ2-7; CDR3 protein: CASSVQGQTYEQYF; CDR3 DNA: TGTGCCAGCAGTGTTCAAGGACAGACGTACGAGCAGTACTTC
CDR3 length: 12; D gene: -; clone size: -; V gene: TRBV5-6; J gene: TRBJ2-1; CDR3 protein: CASSAPPGEQFF; CDR3 DNA: TGTGCCAGCAGCGCCCCGCCGGGCGAGCAGTTCTTC
CDR3 length: 19; D gene: TRBD2; clone size: -; V gene: TRBV4-3; J gene: TRBJ2-4; CDR3 protein: CASSQILAGGILAKNIQYF; CDR3 DNA: TGCGCCAGCAGCCAAATACTAGCGGGAGGGATACTAGCCAAAAACATTCAGTACTTC
CDR3 length: 14; D gene: TRBD1; clone size: -; V gene: TRBV4-2; J gene: TRBJ2-1; CDR3 protein: CASSLRDRGYEQFF; CDR3 DNA: TGTGCCAGCAGCCTTCGGGACAGGGGGTACGAGCAGTTCTTC
CDR3 length: 14; D gene: TRBD1; clone size: -; V gene: TRBV7-2; J gene: TRBJ1-5; CDR3 protein: CASSNLGQSQPQHF; CDR3 DNA: TGTGCCAGCAGCAACTTGGGACAGAGTCAGCCCCAGCATTTT
CDR3 length: 12; D gene: TRBD1; clone size: -; V gene: TRBV25-1; J gene: TRBJ1-3; CDR3 protein: CASLGMTGVPHF; CDR3 DNA: TGTGCCAGCCTCGGAATGACAGGGGTACCCCATTTT
CDR3 length: 13; D gene: -; clone size: few; V gene: TRBV29-1; J gene: TRBJ2-2; CDR3 protein: CSVGSLNTGELFF; CDR3 DNA: TGCAGCGTAGGATCCCTGAACACCGGGGAGCTGTTTTTT
CDR3 length: 14; D gene: -; clone size: -; V gene: TRBV7-9; J gene: TRBJ1-5; CDR3 protein: CASSLAGSNQPQHF; CDR3 DNA: TGTGCCAGCAGCTTAGCAGGGAGCAATCAGCCCCAGCATTTT
CDR3 length: 15; D gene: TRBD2; clone size: few; V gene: TRBV7-8; J gene: TRBJ2-3; CDR3 protein: CASSGTSGSTDTQYF; CDR3 DNA: TGTGCCAGCAGCGGGACTAGCGGTAGCACAGATACGCAGTATTTT
CDR3 length: 15; D gene: -; clone size: few; V gene: TRBV2; J gene: TRBJ2-3; CDR3 protein: CASSEETSRAHTQYF; CDR3 DNA: TGTGCCAGCAGTGAAGAGACTAGTAGGGCACATACGCAGTATTTT
CDR3 length: 13; D gene: TRBD1; clone size: -; V gene: TRBV7-9; J gene: TRBJ2-1; CDR3 protein: CASSLGQYNEQFF; CDR3 DNA: TGTGCCAGCAGTTTGGGACAGTACAATGAGCAGTTCTTC
CDR3 length: 15; D gene: -; clone size: -; V gene: TRBV5-1; J gene: TRBJ2-3; CDR3 protein: CASSQSGFSTDTQYF; CDR3 DNA: TGCGCCAGCAGCCAAAGCGGTTTTAGCACAGATACGCAGTATTTT
CDR3 length: 14; D gene: -; clone size: -; V gene: TRBV28; J gene: TRBJ2-1; CDR3 protein: CASSLTEVHNEQFF; CDR3 DNA: TGTGCCAGCAGTTTGACGGAAGTCCACAATGAGCAGTTCTTC
CDR3 length: 14; D gene: TRBD1; clone size: few; V gene: TRBV29-1; J gene: TRBJ2-7; CDR3 protein: CSVLPEQGVYEQYF; CDR3 DNA: TGCAGCGTGCTCCCGGAACAGGGGGTCTACGAGCAGTACTTC
CDR3 length: 16; D gene: -; clone size: few; V gene: TRBV28; J gene: TRBJ2-3; CDR3 protein: CASSTHGAALTDTQYF; CDR3 DNA: TGTGCCAGCAGTACACACGGGGCCGCCCTCACAGATACGCAGTATTTT
CDR3 length: 11; D gene: -; clone size: few; V gene: TRBV2; J gene: TRBJ1-6; CDR3 protein: CATSLNSPLHF; CDR3 DNA: TGTGCCACCAGTCTTAATTCACCCCTCCACTTT
CDR3 length: 16; D gene: -; clone size: -; V gene: TRBV4-3; J gene: TRBJ1-1; CDR3 protein: CASSQVPRRVNTEAFF; CDR3 DNA: TGCGCCAGCAGCCAAGTCCCCAGGCGGGTGAACACTGAAGCTTTCTTT
CDR3 length: 17; D gene: TRBD1; clone size: -; V gene: TRBV9; J gene: TRBJ2-3; CDR3 protein: CASSVVGQGAGTDTQYF; CDR3 DNA: TGTGCCAGCAGCGTAGTCGGACAGGGGGCAGGCACAGATACGCAGTATTTT
CDR3 length: 15; D gene: TRBD1; clone size: few; V gene: TRBV7-2; J gene: TRBJ2-2; CDR3 protein: CASRTGTGRTGELFF; CDR3 DNA: TGTGCCAGCCGCACCGGGACAGGGAGGACCGGGGAGCTGTTTTTT
CDR3 length: 17; D gene: TRBD1; clone size: -; V gene: TRBV5-6; J gene: TRBJ2-6; CDR3 protein: CASSVLRTGAGANVLTF; CDR3 DNA: TGTGCCAGCAGCGTACTACGAACAGGGGCTGGGGCCAACGTCCTGACTTTC
CDR3 length: 16; D gene: -; clone size: few; V gene: TRBV5-1; J gene: TRBJ1-1; CDR3 protein: CASSLEALHMNTEAFF; CDR3 DNA: TGCGCCAGCAGCTTGGAGGCCCTTCATATGAACACTGAAGCTTTCTTT
CDR3 length: 14; D gene: TRBD1; clone size: few; V gene: TRBV6-5; J gene: TRBJ2-5; CDR3 protein: CAASRKGARETQYF; CDR3 DNA: TGTGCCGCCAGCCGGAAGGGGGCGCGGGAGACCCAGTACTTC